The subject of this entry is one T cell receptor (beta chain). Its antigen is not identified. Germline assignment: CDR1 SEHNR and CDR2 FQNEAQ (reference sequence). Deletions cut 4 bases from V and 5 bases from J, with 11 bases between. This CDR3 has 13 amino acids. These data originate in a study of neoadjuvant nivolumab and ipilimumab in lung cancer. At the level of the study: Patients got nivolumab 3 mg/kg on days 1, 15 and 29; combination added ipilimumab 1 mg/kg day 1. The study's findings and limits: Only two of four nivolumab-treated tumors gained richness and clonality by surgery. A small number of samples were TCR sequenced. Blood richness before therapy tracked richness in tumors resected after neoadjuvant therapy.

Profiled with immunoSEQ multiplex PCR; TCRdb holds only in-frame clones, not every one. Of 40,000 or so clones in the sample, 80% to 90% were seen once. The V call is TRBV7-9, the J call TRBJ1-1; D is perhaps TRBD1 (5 bases). This specimen was peripheral blood, taken before neoadjuvant nivolumab, alone or with ipilimumab. This TCR was sampled from an adult with non-small cell lung cancer. CDR3 bases: TGTGCCAGCAGCTACAGGTCTGGGACTGAAGCTTTCTTT. It is translated as CASSYRSGTEAFF.